These 28 T cell receptor beta chains share one sample of origin, sequenced in a study of post-analysis software for immune sequencing data (dated by TCRdb to 2014 to 2015). Their target antigens are unknown. Library preparation used PCR. Sequencer: Illumina HiSeq 2500. Unique molecular identifiers were incorporated into TCR beta cDNA libraries to reduce PCR and sequencing biases. Through fastp at Q25 and MiXCR, TCRdb rebuilt clones from the public reads, retaining in-frame beta chains. Every CDR3 protein is listed once, alongside the most common genes and DNA of its rows. In all, the sample holds roughly 600,000 distinct CDR3 sequences, and about 40% of those were seen once. 1.5% to 2% of the sample is held by the ten biggest clonotypes. The research as a whole found: Patients showed significantly higher frequencies than controls for five TRBV segments, among them TRBV5-6, TRBV5-1 and TRBV20-1.

Sequenced input: blood. These receptors came from a girl aged 5-17 years with multiple sclerosis.

V and J are TRBV10-2 and TRBJ2-7; the match to TRBD1 covers 11 bases. Germline V gene data show CDR1 as WSHSY and CDR2 as SAAADI. V trimming: 2 bases; J trimming: 2 bases; junction bases outside the gene matches: 2. The CDR3 spans 15 residues. In nucleotides, the CDR3 is TGCGCCAGCAGTGAGAGGGGACAGGGGGCCTACGAGCAGTACTTC. Its translation: CASSERGQGAYEQYF.

V usage is TRBV27 and J usage is TRBJ2-1, with D perhaps given as TRBD1 or TRBD2 (5 bases each). The CDR3 has 13 amino acids. The V gene's germline CDR1 is MNHEY and CDR2 SMNVEV (reference sequence). The V gene lost 2 bases and the J gene lost 12 bases, with 14 bases spanning the gap. CDR3 loop: CASSLATGRPQFF. DNA for the CDR3: TGTGCCAGCAGTTTAGCGACGGGGCGGCCGCAGTTCTTC.

The chain employs TRBV5-1 and TRBJ2-7; 13 bases align to TRBD2. V gave up 4 bases and J gave up 1 base; unmatched junction bases: 8. Germline V gene data show CDR1 as SGHRS and CDR2 as YFSETQ. This CDR3 comprises 17 residues. CDR3 DNA sequence: TGCGCCAGCAGCCCCTCGACTAGCGGGAGGCTTTCCTACGAGCAGTACTTC. Translated, it gives CASSPSTSGRLSYEQYF.

This clonotype was recorded a few times. The V gene is TRBV10-3, the J gene TRBJ1-1; 7 bases line up with TRBD1. In germline, CDR1 is ENHRY, CDR2 SYGVKD. V shed 2 bases and J 8 bases; nucleotides not matched to a gene: 5. This CDR3 spans 13 amino acids. CDR3 sequence: CAISERDRREAFF. CDR3 in DNA: TGTGCCATCAGTGAGAGGGACAGAAGAGAAGCTTTCTTT.

This clonotype occurred a few times. J is TRBJ2-7 and V is TRBV5-5; D is possibly TRBD1 (6 bases). In germline, CDR1 is SGHKS, CDR2 YYEKEE (reference sequence). Deletions cut 4 bases from V and 3 bases from J, with 17 bases between. This CDR3 region has 15 residues. The CDR3 here is CASSPGTDSLYEQYF. Here the CDR3 DNA reads TGTGCCAGCAGCCCCGGGACGGACAGTCTCTACGAGCAGTACTTC.

The chain employs TRBV19 and TRBJ2-3; D is possibly TRBD1 or TRBD2 (5 bases each). The CDR3 has 15 residues. Trimming removed 3 bases from V and 4 bases from J, with 14 bases in between. Germline CDR1 reads LNHDA; CDR2 reads SQIVND (reference sequence). CDR3: CASSIGRDLADTQYF. The CDR3 nucleotides are TGTGCCAGTAGTATTGGTAGGGACCTGGCAGATACGCAGTATTTT.

In its sample, this clonotype was seen a few times. The rearrangement uses TRBV20-1 and TRBJ2-1; maybe TRBD1 (6 bases). The CDR3 is 14 residues long. V shed 2 bases and J shed 4 bases, with 12 bases lying between them. From germline, CDR1 is DFQATT and CDR2 SNEGSKA (reference sequence). CDR3 loop: CSARKGQLYNEQFF. CDR3 coding DNA: TGCAGTGCTAGAAAAGGACAGCTTTACAATGAGCAGTTCTTC.

This clonotype was counted a few times. The gene calls are TRBV4-1 and TRBJ2-1, with 10 bases matching TRBD2. The CDR3 spans 13 residues. Germline V gene lookup returns CDR1 MGHRA and CDR2 YSYEKL. The J segment lost 8 bases and the V segment lost 11 bases, leaving 9 bases of the junction unmatched. CDR3 loop: CAHGRLAGDEQFF. DNA for the CDR3: TGCGCCCACGGTCGGCTAGCGGGAGATGAGCAGTTCTTC.

This clonotype was seen a few times. The gene calls are TRBV4-2 and TRBJ2-5, with 9 positions matching TRBD2. Unmatched junction bases numbered 14, after V lost 4 bases and J lost 5 bases. CDR1 is LGHNA, CDR2 YNFKEQ, per germline. The CDR3 covers 17 residues. CDR3 residues: CASSRGGLAGSGETQYF. The CDR3 coding sequence is TGTGCCAGCAGCCGTGGTGGGCTAGCGGGGTCAGGCGAGACCCAGTACTTC.

This clonotype came up once. CDR3 amino acids: CASSLLGLQVRNEQFF. The CDR3 DNA reads as TGTGCCAGCAGTTTATTGGGACTACAGGTCAGAAATGAGCAGTTCTTC. The chain combines TRBV27 with TRBJ2-1; 7 nucleotides line up with TRBD2. Germline loops: CDR1 MNHEY, CDR2 SMNVEV (reference sequence). Losses at the gene ends were 1 base for V and 7 bases for J; bases not matched to a gene: 10. CDR3 length: 16 amino acids.

The chain is built from TRBV7-9 and TRBJ2-3; TRBD1 matches at 7 bases. Germline V lookup: CDR1 SEHNR, CDR2 FQNEAQ (reference sequence). The CDR3 has 16 amino acids. J was trimmed by 6 bases and V by 5 bases; bases with no gene match: 14. CDR3 sequence: CASSGQAGGVRDTQYF. Written as DNA, the CDR3 is TGTGCCAGCAGCGGACAGGCGGGTGGAGTAAGGGATACGCAGTATTTT.

This clonotype was counted a few times. The chain uses TRBV3-1 and TRBJ2-3; 9 positions match TRBD2. This CDR3 is built from 13 residues. J was trimmed by 3 bases and V by 8 bases; bases with no gene match: 3. The germline V gene has CDR1 LGHDT and CDR2 YNNKEL (reference sequence). Written as DNA, the CDR3 is TGTGCCAGCTGTAGCGGGGGAACAGATACGCAGTATTTT. Protein: CASCSGGTDTQYF.

The chain couples TRBV4-1 to TRBJ2-4; D may be TRBD2 (6 bases). The DNA end lines up better with TRBJ2-7; the J call may be wrong. Germline values: CDR1 MGHRA, CDR2 YSYEKL. This CDR3 spans 14 amino acids. The chain's CDR3 is CASAIKEGRGEQYF. For the CDR3, the DNA is TGCGCCAGCGCCATTAAGGAGGGCCGGGGCGAGCAGTACTTC.

This clonotype was counted a few times. V and J are TRBV28 and TRBJ2-1; 9 bases align to TRBD1. CDR3 length: 15 amino acids. J gave up 9 bases and V 3 bases, and 9 bases lay outside the gene matches. CDR1 and CDR2 (germline): MDHEN, SYDVKM. CDR3 nucleotides: TGTGCCAGCAGTTTTTGGGGACAGGGTGCAAGTGAGCAGTTCTTC. Residues: CASSFWGQGASEQFF. The whole variable domain, remainder taken from reference TRBV28 and TRBJ2-1, is DVKVTQSSRYLVKRTGEKVFLECVQDMDHENMFWYRQDPGLGLRLIYFSYDVKMKEKGDIPEGYSVSREKKERFSLILESASTNQTSMYLCASSFWGQGASEQFFGPGTRLTVL.

With regard to this clonotype: With a much larger clone just one base away, this may be a read error. This rearrangement joins TRBV10-3 to TRBJ1-2; 7 bases agree with TRBD1. Germline-derived CDR1 and CDR2 are ENHRY and SYGVKD. This CDR3 is 15 amino acids long. After removal of 4 bases from V and 5 bases from J, the junction contained 10 bases not matched to a gene. Written as DNA, the CDR3 is TGTGCCATCAGTGGGTCGGGACAGACTTATTATGGCTACACCTTC. Residues: CAISGSGQTYYGYTF.

This clonotype was counted a few times. The V call is TRBV6-1, the J call TRBJ2-7, with TRBD1 matching over 8 bases. The length of the CDR3 is 13 residues. Germline V lookup: CDR1 MNHNS, CDR2 SASEGT. V dropped 2 bases and J dropped 5; count of bases not matched to a gene: 2. Here the CDR3 DNA reads TGTGCCAGCAGTGAAACAGGGGGAGACGAGCAGTACTTC. This codes for CASSETGGDEQYF.

This chain uses TRBV24-1 with TRBJ2-1, with 9 bases that match TRBD1. This CDR3 has 13 amino acids. Germline V gives CDR1 KGHDR, CDR2 SFDVKD. J gave up 8 bases and V 7 bases, and 5 bases lay outside the gene matches. CDR3 amino acids: CATRDRGRDEQFF. Written as DNA, the CDR3 is TGTGCCACCAGGGACAGGGGTAGGGATGAGCAGTTCTTC.

This clonotype was seen only a few times. The J gene is TRBJ1-1, the V gene TRBV29-1; a weak D match, TRBD1 (5 bases). CDR3 length: 15 residues. Trimming removed 6 bases at V and 0 bases at J, with 17 bases between. Germline-derived CDR1 and CDR2 are SQVTM and ANQGSEA. CDR3 in DNA: TGCAGCGTCGGCGGTCCCGGGACCATGAACACTGAAGCTTTCTTT. Protein sequence: CSVGGPGTMNTEAFF.

This clonotype came up a few times. CDR3 sequence reads: CASSLEHSGANVLTF. As DNA, the CDR3 is TGCGCCAGCAGCTTGGAACACTCTGGGGCCAACGTCCTGACTTTC. The chain links TRBV5-1 to TRBJ2-6; D not resolved. Trimming removed 0 bases at V and 0 bases at J, with 4 bases between. This CDR3 is 15 amino acids long. The germline CDR1 and CDR2 sequences are SGHRS and YFSETQ.

This clonotype was seen a handful of times. Here the CDR3 DNA reads TGCGCCAGCAGGATAGGGGGGACCCAGTACTTC. Translation gives CASRIGGTQYF. The V and J genes are TRBV10-2 and TRBJ2-5; weak D call: TRBD1 (6 bases). The ends were cut back, 6 bases at V and 7 bases at J, with 9 bases in the middle. The CDR3 consists of 11 residues. CDR1 and CDR2 from the germline V gene are WSHSY and SAAADI.

This clonotype has more than one count but fewer than ten. This chain connects TRBV4-1 to TRBJ1-2, with D possibly matching TRBD1 (5 bases). The germline V gene encodes CDR1 MGHRA and CDR2 YSYEKL. The CDR3 sequence is 14 residues long. V shed 4 bases and J shed 6 bases, with 15 bases lying between them. The CDR3 sequence is CASSPYGGNHGYTF. DNA of the CDR3: TGCGCCAGCAGCCCCTACGGGGGGAACCATGGCTACACCTTC.

This chain connects TRBV29-1 to TRBJ1-1; D not resolved. Germline lookup yields CDR1 SQVTM and CDR2 ANQGSEA. V gave up 4 bases and J gave up 1 base, with 7 bases separating them. CDR3 length: 12 amino acids. This CDR3 reads CSVAVGNTEAFF. CDR3 nucleotide sequence: TGCAGCGTTGCCGTCGGGAACACTGAAGCTTTCTTT.

This rearrangement joins TRBV6-5 to TRBJ2-5; 7 bases are shared with TRBD1. Unmatched junction bases numbered 2, after V lost 2 bases and J lost 2 bases. The CDR3 totals 14 residues. The V gene's germline CDR1 is MNHEY and CDR2 SVGAGI. The CDR3 DNA sequence: TGTGCCAGCAGTTACGTGGGACAGCAAGAGACCCAGTACTTC. Translating gives CASSYVGQQETQYF.

This sequence joins TRBV9 and TRBJ2-7, with 12 bases lining up with TRBD2. The CDR3 has 14 amino acids. Germline CDR1 SGDLS, CDR2 YYNGEE. Trimming at V came to 4 bases and at J to 6 bases, leaving 5 bases not matched to a gene. CDR3 DNA: TGTGCCAGCAGCCTCACTAGCGGGAGGCGCGAGCAGTACTTC. It is translated as CASSLTSGRREQYF.

The sample holds a few counts of this clonotype. The chain uses TRBV27 and TRBJ2-1; tentatively, D is TRBD2 (5 bases). The CDR3 covers 14 residues. Trimming stripped 6 bases from V and 13 bases from J, with 22 bases between. Germline values: CDR1 MNHEY, CDR2 SMNVEV (reference sequence). The CDR3: CASRAGWESSSQFF. The CDR3 nucleotides are TGTGCCAGCAGGGCTGGGTGGGAGTCTAGTAGTCAGTTCTTC.

V usage is TRBV11-2 and J usage is TRBJ2-1; D perhaps matches TRBD2 (8 bases). Germline V CDR1 and CDR2: SGHAT, FQNNGV. This CDR3 region has 14 residues. Trimming pared 1 base from V and 8 bases from J, leaving 12 bases between. This chain's CDR3 is CASSLAGGGHEQFF. CDR3 nucleotide sequence: TGTGCCAGCAGCTTAGCGGGAGGGGGCCATGAGCAGTTCTTC.

On this clonotype: It may be a read error: a sequence one base away is much more abundant. The chain has TRBV6-6 and TRBJ1-2; TRBD1 matches at 7 bases. This CDR3 region has 13 residues. Germline V gives CDR1 MNHNY, CDR2 SVGAGI (reference sequence). The J segment lost 4 bases and the V segment lost 1 base, leaving 0 bases of the junction unmatched. Written as DNA, the CDR3 is TGTGCCAGCAGTTACTGGGACAGCTATGGCTACACCTTC. Amino acids: CASSYWDSYGYTF.

A remark on this clonotype: A junction boundary mismatches the germline segment, possibly from a read error. V usage is TRBV5-6 and J usage is TRBJ2-3; the D gene is possibly TRBD1 (6 bases). CDR1 is SGHDT and CDR2 is YYEEEE in the germline V gene. The CDR3 totals 15 residues. The CDR3 here is CASNLVGTTRDTQYF. The CDR3 nucleotides read TGTGCCAGCAACTTGGTCGGGACAACGAGGGATACGCAGTATTTT.